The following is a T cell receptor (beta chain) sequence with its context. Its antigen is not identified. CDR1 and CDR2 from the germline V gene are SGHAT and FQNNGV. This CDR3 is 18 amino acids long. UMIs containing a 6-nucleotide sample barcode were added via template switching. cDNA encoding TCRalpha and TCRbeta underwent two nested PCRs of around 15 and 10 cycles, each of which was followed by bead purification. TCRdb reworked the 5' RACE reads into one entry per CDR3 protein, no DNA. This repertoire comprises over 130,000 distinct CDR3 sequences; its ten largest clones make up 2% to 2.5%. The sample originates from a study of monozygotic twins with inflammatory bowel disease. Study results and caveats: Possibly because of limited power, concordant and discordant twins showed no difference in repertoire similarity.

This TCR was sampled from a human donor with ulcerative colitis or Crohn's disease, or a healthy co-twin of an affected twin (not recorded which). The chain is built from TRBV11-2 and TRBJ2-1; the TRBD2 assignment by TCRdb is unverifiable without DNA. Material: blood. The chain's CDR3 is CASSSGLAGGNFKNEQFF. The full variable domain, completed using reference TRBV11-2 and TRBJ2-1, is EAGVAQSPRYKIIEKRQSVAFWCNPISGHATLYWYQQILGQGPKLLIQFQNNGVVDDSQLPKDRFSAERLKGVDSTLKIQPAKLEDSAVYLCASSSGLAGGNFKNEQFFGPGTRLTVL.